Sequencing of this T cell receptor beta chain was carried out in a study of blood T cell repertoires in COVID-19. Study-wide background: PBMCs, B-cell-depleted T cells, or T cells provided the cDNA or gDNA that made up the material.

Germline values: CDR1 LGHDT, CDR2 YNNKEL (reference sequence). V was pared by 3 bases and J by 0 bases, with 11 bases of the junction left unmatched. There are 19 residues in the CDR3. As originally analysed: Reference gene primer amplification gave nucleated cell count estimates. Sequencing was performed with immunoSEQ multiplex PCR; in TCRdb, only in-frame clones are kept and a portion is missing. For V, J and clone size, that table is used; D and trimming come from the DNA. Of tens of thousands of clones listed, around 81% were seen once; the top ten hold 5% to 7%. Sequenced: peripheral blood. The J gene is TRBJ1-6, the V gene TRBV3-1 (or the pseudogene TRBV3-2); 7 bases agree with TRBD1. The TCR originated in a man aged 50 to 60 with active COVID-19. The CDR3 DNA sequence: TGTGCCAGCAGCCATGGGGCAGGGGGTTTCGACTCCTATAATTCACCCCTCCACTTT. Translation: CASSHGAGGFDSYNSPLHF.